This TCR beta chain is drawn from a study of naive and memory T cell subsets. An equimolar mix of two oligonucleotides served as the beta constant-region primer for TRBC1 and TRBC2. Ligated cDNA was amplified by four rounds of PCR with nested alpha and beta constant-region primers and SP2. A 12-nucleotide UMI and the SP2 primer were added to the cDNA 3' end by oligonucleotide ligation. TCRdb re-analysed the UMI-ligation and nested PCR reads in MiXCR, keeping a single row per CDR3 protein. Altogether roughly 130,000 distinct CDR3 sequences are present, 35% to 40% being singletons, with the ten largest covering 0.9%. This clonotype was counted a few times. Its target is not known. From the second PCR step, alpha and beta chains were amplified apart. General study points: Over 90% of naive TCR sequences appeared only once, unlike memory subsets. TCR counts from RNA may reflect activation-linked expression changes.

V was pared by 5 bases and J by 3 bases, with 3 bases of the junction left unmatched. The length of the CDR3 is 16 residues. CDR1 and CDR2 (germline): SEHNR, FQNEAQ (reference sequence). This chain joins TRBV7-9 and TRBJ2-3; TRBD2 aligns across 15 bases. Specimen: central memory CD4+ T cells from blood. The origin of this receptor is a human donor in good health. The CDR3 reads CASSQGLAGGTDTQYF. Here the CDR3 DNA reads TGTGCCAGCAGCCAGGGACTAGCGGGAGGAACAGATACGCAGTATTTT.